The clone carrying this T cell receptor beta chain was observed a few times. Its cognate antigen is unknown. This specimen belongs to a study of T cells after yellow fever vaccination. Whole-study results and caveats: Among primary-vaccination clones, most reappeared after the booster, at almost 98% for CD4 and more than 75% for CD8. A limited proportion of clonotypes was detected within both the CD4 and CD8 compartments.

Via MiXCR, TCRdb re-called the 5' RACE reads, giving one row per CDR3 protein. The sample gives 320,000 or so distinct CDR3 sequences, roughly 8.6% of which show up once; 17% is in the top ten. From germline, CDR1 is SEHNR and CDR2 FQNEAQ (reference sequence). V gave up 5 bases and J gave up 5 bases; unmatched junction bases: 9. This CDR3 is built from 15 residues. The sample consisted of PBMCs, taken more than 35 days after the first yellow fever vaccination. V is TRBV7-9 and J is TRBJ1-2; 9 positions agree with TRBD1. This clonotype originated in a man between 18 and 29 years old who received the YFV17D yellow fever vaccine. The CDR3 bases are TGTGCCAGCAGCCCTATGGACAGGGGACGGTATGGCTACACCTTC. The encoded protein is CASSPMDRGRYGYTF.